This T cell receptor (beta chain) was found in a study of blood T cell repertoires in COVID-19. Libraries were prepared by immunoSEQ multiplex PCR; TCRdb keeps only in-frame clonotypes and omits some of them. The sample includes about 290,000 clones, about nine tenths of them seen just once. The V gene lost 6 bases and the J gene lost 4 bases, with 16 bases spanning the gap. Germline CDR1 and CDR2: SQVTM and ANQGSEA. CDR3 size: 14 residues. V gene TRBV29-1 combines with J gene TRBJ2-1, with a possible D match to TRBD1 (7 bases). What was sequenced was peripheral blood. The source is a woman under 40 with COVID-19, enrolled during active disease. The CDR3 DNA is TGCAGCGTCGCGGGGACAGCGGAATACAATGAGCAGTTCTTC. This codes for CSVAGTAEYNEQFF.